This is a list of T cell receptor beta chains from one sample in a study of cytomegalovirus exposure and HLA in healthy donors. TCRdb's copy holds only in-frame clones and misses some; the assay was immunoSEQ multiplex PCR. The table includes roughly 220,000 clones, roughly 80% detected once. The sequencing input was PBMCs. These receptors were obtained from a man aged 25 to 45 in good health and CMV-seronegative. Both conserved end residues are part of each CDR3. A D gene is named only where the DNA matches it firmly. Size is omitted from some rows. Given values are once, few, many or a class for expanded clones.

d_call j_call clone_size v_call cdr3_aa cdr3_nt
TRBD1 TRBJ2-7 - TRBV6-1 CATDLGQIYEQYF TGTGCCACCGATTTGGGACAGATCTACGAGCAGTACTTC
TRBD1 TRBJ1-6 - TRBV18 CASSPTGTGNSPLHF TGTGCCAGCTCACCGACCGGGACAGGGAATTCACCCCTCCACTTT
TRBD2 TRBJ2-3 - TRBV6-6 CASSRLAGGSTDTQYF TGTGCCAGCAGTCGACTAGCGGGGGGTAGCACAGATACGCAGTATTTT
TRBD2 TRBJ2-1 - TRBV28 CASSLASLAGGRNEQFF TGTGCCAGCAGTTTAGCGTCCCTAGCGGGGGGGCGGAATGAGCAGTTCTTC
TRBD1 TRBJ2-7 - TRBV9 CASSNRDRDYEQYF TGTGCCAGCAGCAACCGGGACAGGGACTACGAGCAGTACTTC
TRBD1 TRBJ2-7 - TRBV7-9 CASSPTRQGSYEQYF TGTGCCAGCAGCCCCACCCGACAGGGTAGCTACGAGCAGTACTTC
- TRBJ1-1 - TRBV2 CASSEVRGGAFF TGTGCCAGCAGTGAAGTAAGAGGGGGAGCTTTCTTT
- TRBJ1-1 - TRBV2 CASSEPSDQGRKDTEAFF TGTGCCAGCAGTGAGCCTTCGGATCAGGGCAGGAAGGACACTGAAGCTTTCTTT
TRBD2 TRBJ2-7 - TRBV5-5 CASSPGGNRARYEQYF TGTGCCAGCAGCCCGGGAGGGAACAGGGCTCGCTACGAGCAGTACTTC
TRBD1 TRBJ1-1 few TRBV18 CASSALTGAAEAFF TGTGCCAGCTCCGCCCTTACAGGGGCGGCTGAAGCTTTCTTT
TRBD1 TRBJ1-3 few TRBV6-6 CASSSPDRGGNTIYF TGTGCCAGCAGTTCCCCGGACAGGGGGGGAAACACCATATATTTT
TRBD1 TRBJ2-1 - TRBV10-2 CASSVSGTGGYNEQFF TGCGCCAGCAGTGTCAGTGGGACAGGGGGCTATAATGAGCAGTTCTTC
TRBD2 TRBJ2-2 - TRBV11-2 CASSFSGGAFTGELFF TGTGCCAGCAGCTTTAGCGGGGGGGCCTTCACCGGGGAGCTGTTTTTT
- TRBJ2-5 - TRBV11-2 CASSLFRRSGETQYF TGTGCCAGCAGCTTATTCCGTCGATCAGGGGAGACCCAGTACTTC
- TRBJ2-7 - TRBV4-3 CASSQGQAYEQYF TGCGCCAGCAGCCAGGGACAAGCCTACGAGCAGTACTTC
TRBD1 TRBJ2-7 - TRBV19 CASSILQGDRNYEQYF TGTGCCAGTAGTATCCTTCAGGGGGACAGGAACTACGAGCAGTACTTC
TRBD1 TRBJ2-3 - TRBV6-5 CASSPGQGFTDTQYF TGTGCCAGCAGCCCGGGACAGGGCTTCACAGATACGCAGTATTTT
TRBD2 TRBJ2-7 - TRBV7-8 CASSPGAPSGEDGQYF TGTGCCAGCAGTCCAGGGGCTCCTAGCGGGGAAGACGGGCAGTACTTC